Presented here are 20 T cell receptor beta chains from one specimen sequenced in a study of early T cells in non-severe SARS-CoV-2 infection. MiXCR was run by TCRdb on the 5' RACE reads, yielding one entry per CDR3 protein. The repertoire holds about 30,000 distinct CDR3 sequences, with around 5.4% as singletons. Specimen: whole blood. All receptors come from an adult who was a healthcare worker with PCR-confirmed SARS-CoV-2 infection or an uninfected control (not recorded which).

This clonotype was seen at least ten times. The chain employs TRBV19 and TRBJ2-2; D may be TRBD1 or TRBD2 (5 bases each). The CDR3 loop spans 16 amino acids. With 6 bases removed from V and 2 bases from J, the gap between germline ends came to 16 bases. Germline loops: CDR1 LNHDA, CDR2 SQIVND (reference sequence). CDR3 bases: TGTGCCAGTAGCACGGGACGGCAAGTAAACACCGGGGAGCTGTTTTTT. Translated, it gives CASSTGRQVNTGELFF.

This clonotype has a count of ten or more. The V gene is TRBV11-2, the J gene TRBJ1-6; D gene uncertain. The CDR3 contains 13 residues. Germline loops: CDR1 SGHAT, CDR2 FQNNGV. The V and J ends lost 4 bases and 8 bases respectively, with 9 bases between them. The CDR3 here is CASSYKVDSPLHF. The CDR3 coding sequence is TGTGCCAGCAGCTATAAGGTGGATTCACCCCTCCACTTT.

J is TRBJ2-7 and V is TRBV28, with no clear D. Trimming shortened V by 3 bases and J by 1 base, and 16 bases separated the two germline ends. Germline V lookup: CDR1 MDHEN, CDR2 SYDVKM. This CDR3 comprises 16 residues. The CDR3 region has the DNA TGTGCCAGCAGTTTCTCCCTCCGGAATCGGTCCTACGAGCAGTACTTC. The encoded protein is CASSFSLRNRSYEQYF.

This clonotype was counted a few times. The J gene is TRBJ1-5, the V gene TRBV12-3 or TRBV12-4, with 8 bases lining up with TRBD1. The V segment lost 5 bases and the J segment 7 bases; nucleotides outside the gene matches: 7. This CDR3 contains 14 residues. CDR3 sequence (DNA): TGTGCCAGCAGTCCGGACAGGGACGAACAGCCCCAGCATTTT. It codes for CASSPDRDEQPQHF.

The chain links TRBV7-2 to TRBJ2-3; tentative D call: TRBD1 (5 bases). Germline lookup yields CDR1 SGHTA and CDR2 FQGNSA. V gave up 2 bases and J gave up 6 bases, with 9 bases separating them. The CDR3 is 13 amino acids. For the CDR3, the DNA is TGTGCCAGCAGCTTAACAGGATCGGATACGCAGTATTTT. This sequence encodes CASSLTGSDTQYF. The variable domain in full, with the rest retrieved from reference TRBV7-2 and TRBJ2-3, is GAGVSQSPSNKVTEKGKDVELRCDPISGHTALYWYRQSLGQGLEFLIYFQGNSAPDKSGLPSDRFSAERTGGSVSTLTIQRTQQEDSAVYLCASSLTGSDTQYFGPGTRLTVL.

This chain links TRBV4-2 with TRBJ2-5, with D perhaps TRBD1 (5 bases). From germline, CDR1 is LGHNA and CDR2 YNFKEQ. V dropped 2 bases and J dropped 2 bases, with 12 bases sitting between them. This CDR3 spans 15 amino acids. The CDR3: CASSQPGHKQETQYF. CDR3 DNA: TGTGCCAGCAGCCAACCTGGACACAAACAAGAGACCCAGTACTTC.

This clonotype was seen repeatedly, ten times or more. The J gene is TRBJ2-2, the V gene TRBV29-1, with 8 positions matching TRBD1. V shed 7 bases and J 4 bases; nucleotides not matched to a gene: 5. CDR1 is SQVTM, CDR2 ANQGSEA, per germline. The CDR3 extends over 13 amino acids. CDR3 region: CSGDRGSTGELFF. As DNA, the CDR3 is TGCAGCGGAGACAGGGGATCCACCGGGGAGCTGTTTTTT.

This clonotype was found a few times. CDR3 coding DNA: TGTGCCAGCTCACCCGATGCTGAGACCCAGTACTTC. Translated, it gives CASSPDAETQYF. The rearrangement links TRBV18 to TRBJ2-5; D is undetermined. This CDR3 has 12 amino acids. V gave up 3 bases and J gave up 5 bases, with 7 bases separating them. Per germline, CDR1 KGHSH and CDR2 LQKENI.

This clonotype was counted ten times or more. The chain employs TRBV7-2 and TRBJ2-5; 8 nucleotides agree with TRBD1. CDR3 length: 14 residues. The germline V gene has CDR1 SGHTA and CDR2 FQGNSA. Trimming removed 4 bases from V and 2 bases from J; junction bases left unmatched: 3. Here the CDR3 DNA reads TGTGCCAGCAGCTATCAGGGGGCGCAAGAGACCCAGTACTTC. It specifies CASSYQGAQETQYF.

This clonotype was detected only a few times. V usage is TRBV10-3 and J usage is TRBJ1-4, with D uncertain. Germline V lookup: CDR1 ENHRY, CDR2 SYGVKD. CDR3 length: 13 amino acids. V was cut by 10 bases and J by 5 bases, with 14 bases left in between. The CDR3 nucleotides read TGTGCCAACCGTACAAGCACAAATGAAAAACTGTTTTTT. This sequence encodes CANRTSTNEKLFF.

This clonotype was detected many times. The rearrangement joins TRBV7-2 to TRBJ2-5; 7 bases fit TRBD2. The J segment lost 4 bases and the V segment lost 1 base, leaving 9 bases of the junction unmatched. Germline V gene data show CDR1 as SGHTA and CDR2 as FQGNSA. The CDR3 runs 16 residues. In DNA form, the CDR3 reads TGTGCCAGCAGCTTAGGATCACCTAGCGGTACAGAGACCCAGTACTTC. Amino acid sequence: CASSLGSPSGTETQYF. Variable domain in full (rest from reference TRBV7-2 and TRBJ2-5): GAGVSQSPSNKVTEKGKDVELRCDPISGHTALYWYRQSLGQGLEFLIYFQGNSAPDKSGLPSDRFSAERTGGSVSTLTIQRTQQEDSAVYLCASSLGSPSGTETQYFGPGTRLLVL.

This clonotype was picked up many times. CDR3 residues: CAISEWGRLAWHTEAFF. The CDR3 DNA sequence: TGTGCCATCAGTGAGTGGGGCAGACTGGCTTGGCACACTGAAGCTTTCTTT. The chain uses TRBV10-3 and TRBJ1-1, with a weak D call TRBD1 (5 bases). This CDR3 comprises 17 residues. V was cut by 1 base and J by 3 bases, with 18 bases left in between. CDR1 is ENHRY, CDR2 SYGVKD, per germline.

In its sample, this clonotype was seen many times. The chain carries TRBV5-5 and TRBJ2-2; 9 bases map to TRBD1. V gave up 4 bases and J gave up 7 bases; unmatched junction bases: 5. From germline, CDR1 is SGHKS and CDR2 YYEKEE (reference sequence). The CDR3 has 14 residues. The CDR3 region is CASSGGQGVGELFF. The CDR3 bases are TGTGCCAGCAGCGGGGGACAGGGCGTCGGGGAGCTGTTTTTT.

This clonotype has only a few counts. Mismatch with germline at one junction end may stem from a read error. The chain carries TRBV20-1 and TRBJ2-7; 9 bases agree with TRBD1. The CDR3 has 15 residues. Per germline, CDR1 DFQATT and CDR2 SNEGSKA (reference sequence). The chain's CDR3 is CSAGRESRWGTGFTF. CDR3 nucleotides: TGCAGTGCTGGCCGAGAATCGCGATGGGGGACAGGGTTTACCTTC.

V gene TRBV14 combines with J gene TRBJ1-2, with 7 bases aligning to TRBD1. V lost 5 bases to trimming and J lost 4 bases; unmatched junction nucleotides: 13. Germline values: CDR1 SGHDN, CDR2 FVKESK. The CDR3 is 16 amino acids. CDR3 protein: CASSVRTGRGGYGYTF. CDR3 nucleotides: TGTGCCAGCAGCGTTCGGACAGGCCGGGGCGGCTATGGCTACACCTTC.

This clonotype was seen at least ten times. The chain recombines TRBV6-5 with TRBJ2-7; D perhaps matches TRBD2 (5 bases). CDR1 and CDR2 from the germline V gene are MNHEY and SVGAGI. CDR3 length: 14 residues. Trimming pared 2 bases from V and 4 bases from J, leaving 12 bases between. The CDR3 protein is CASSYLRGEYEQYF. CDR3 sequence (DNA): TGTGCCAGCAGTTACCTTCGGGGAGAATACGAGCAGTACTTC.

This clonotype has a handful of counts. The chain links TRBV20-1 to TRBJ1-1; 7 bases line up with TRBD1. CDR1 and CDR2 (germline): DFQATT, SNEGSKA (reference sequence). V dropped 2 bases and J dropped 2; count of bases not matched to a gene: 8. The length of the CDR3 is 15 residues. In DNA form, the CDR3 reads TGCAGTGCTAGAAGGCAGGGGGTTGGTAACACTGAAGCTTTCTTT. Amino acid sequence: CSARRQGVGNTEAFF.

This chain links TRBV29-1 with TRBJ2-7; either TRBD1 or TRBD2 may supply D (5 bases each). V was pared by 4 bases and J by 0 bases, with 13 bases between. The CDR3 is 14 residues long. Germline V gives CDR1 SQVTM, CDR2 ANQGSEA. CDR3 residues: CSVGQGAFSYEQYF. As DNA, the CDR3 is TGCAGCGTTGGGCAGGGAGCCTTCTCCTACGAGCAGTACTTC.

This clonotype was observed many times. The chain combines TRBV11-2 with TRBJ1-1; unclear D gene. CDR3 length: 14 residues. The germline CDR1 and CDR2 sequences are SGHAT and FQNNGV. The V end lost 4 bases, the J end lost 1 base, and 10 bases lay between the germline ends. The CDR3 DNA reads as TGTGCCAGCAGCTCCCGGACCTCGAACACTGAAGCTTTCTTT. This gives the protein CASSSRTSNTEAFF. Full variable domain (rest looked up from reference TRBV11-2 and TRBJ1-1): EAGVAQSPRYKIIEKRQSVAFWCNPISGHATLYWYQQILGQGPKLLIQFQNNGVVDDSQLPKDRFSAERLKGVDSTLKIQPAKLEDSAVYLCASSSRTSNTEAFFGQGTRLTVV.

The rearrangement uses TRBV7-2 and TRBJ2-1; possible D gene TRBD2, 5 bases. In germline, CDR1 is SGHTA, CDR2 FQGNSA. The CDR3 has 17 residues. Trimming took off 4 bases at V and 0 bases at J, with 16 bases between the two ends. The CDR3 loop is CASSSTRGWYSYNEQFF. The CDR3 bases are TGTGCCAGCAGCTCTACCCGCGGGTGGTACTCCTACAATGAGCAGTTCTTC.